These 9 T cell receptor beta chains came from one sample sequenced in a study of graft-versus-host responses after intestinal transplantation. Their specific antigens are unknown. Profiling relied on immunoSEQ multiplex PCR, and the TCRdb table lists in-frame clones only, not all of them. The data contain roughly 100,000 clones, about 90% of them singletons. Sequencing was performed on unstimulated CD4+ T cells sorted from spleen or lymph node cells, taken before intestinal transplant. The receptors here all came from a human donor who received an intestinal transplant.

J is TRBJ2-1 and V is TRBV5-1; the match to TRBD2 covers 8 bases. Germline CDR1 is SGHRS and CDR2 is YFSETQ. With 4 bases clipped from V and 8 bases from J, the junction kept 14 bases outside the gene matches. The length of the CDR3 is 16 residues. The CDR3 DNA is TGCGCCAGCAGCGACCCCGGGACTAGGAGTCCCCATGAGCAGTTCTTC. Protein product: CASSDPGTRSPHEQFF.

DNA of the CDR3: TGTGCCAGCGGACCCTGGGTTTCACCCCTCCACTTT. Translated, it gives CASGPWVSPLHF. The V gene is TRBV28, the J gene TRBJ1-6; D call uncertain. V lost 8 bases and J lost 9, with 11 bases in between. CDR3 size: 12 residues. CDR1 and CDR2 from the germline V gene are MDHEN and SYDVKM. Full variable domain (outside the CDR3, taken from reference TRBV28 and TRBJ1-6): DVKVTQSSRYLVKRTGEKVFLECVQDMDHENMFWYRQDPGLGLRLIYFSYDVKMKEKGDIPEGYSVSREKKERFSLILESASTNQTSMYLCASGPWVSPLHFGNGTRLTVT.

The V call is TRBV9, the J call TRBJ1-4; D unresolved. V dropped 6 bases and J dropped 8 bases, with 23 bases sitting between them. CDR1 and CDR2 from the germline V gene are SGDLS and YYNGEE. The CDR3 loop spans 16 amino acids. CDR3 DNA sequence: TGTGCCAGCACATCCGGGAGTCGCAATTCGGGGGAAAAACTGTTTTTT. Amino acid sequence: CASTSGSRNSGEKLFF.

The rearrangement links TRBV6-6 to TRBJ1-2; maybe TRBD1 (5 bases). In germline, CDR1 is MNHNY, CDR2 SVGAGI (reference sequence). The CDR3 totals 13 residues. V lost 8 bases, J lost 4 bases, and 14 bases lay in between. The CDR3 DNA sequence: TGTGCCAGCGCAGAGGCAGGGATCTATGGCTACACCTTC. Residues: CASAEAGIYGYTF.

The genes are TRBV18 and TRBJ2-1; D might be TRBD1 (6 bases). Trimming shortened V by 5 bases and J by 5 bases, and 16 bases separated the two germline ends. CDR1 and CDR2 from the germline V gene are KGHSH and LQKENI. The length of the CDR3 is 15 residues. The CDR3 DNA is TGTGCCAGCTCATCGCTCCGGGACACCCACAATGAGCAGTTCTTC. Its protein product is CASSSLRDTHNEQFF.

The V call is TRBV9, the J call TRBJ2-7; the D gene is possibly TRBD2 (5 bases). The V end lost 0 bases, the J end lost 0 bases, and 7 bases lay between the germline ends. In germline, CDR1 is SGDLS, CDR2 YYNGEE. This CDR3 contains 14 residues. The CDR3 here is CASSVAGISYEQYF. CDR3 DNA: TGTGCCAGCAGCGTAGCGGGAATCTCCTACGAGCAGTACTTC.

The CDR3: CASSSFTKFEQFF. For the CDR3, the DNA is TGTGCCAGCAGCTCCTTTACCAAGTTTGAGCAGTTCTTC. The chain is built from TRBV7-9 and TRBJ2-1; D unclear. The V end was cut by 4 bases, the J end by 9 bases, with 13 bases between. CDR1 is SEHNR and CDR2 is FQNEAQ in the germline V gene (reference sequence). The CDR3 sequence is 13 residues long.

This clone occurred once. The V call is TRBV5-1, the J call TRBJ1-2; D not resolved. Trimming took 0 bases from V and 3 from J, leaving 3 bases between them. The CDR3 has 12 amino acids. In germline, CDR1 is SGHRS, CDR2 YFSETQ. The CDR3 nucleotides are TGCGCCAGCAGCTTGGATGACTATGGCTACACCTTC. Translated, it gives CASSLDDYGYTF.

The chain carries TRBV6-1 and TRBJ1-5, with D possibly matching TRBD1 (6 bases). V lost 6 bases, J lost 2 bases, and 11 bases lay in between. The CDR3 has 14 residues. The germline V gene has CDR1 MNHNS and CDR2 SASEGT. The CDR3 DNA reads as TGTGCCAGCAGGACAAGGGGGGGCAATCAGCCCCAGCATTTT. Its translation is CASRTRGGNQPQHF.